This T cell receptor beta chain came from a study of cytomegalovirus exposure and HLA in healthy donors. Trimming took 4 bases from V and 2 from J, leaving 3 bases between them. Looked up from germline, CDR1 is SGHDT and CDR2 is YYEEEE. There are 11 residues in the CDR3. It was with 60 Vbeta and 13 Jbeta primers that the PCR ran. Clones were sequenced by immunoSEQ multiplex PCR, and TCRdb holds only the in-frame ones, with some missing. The sample lists under 200,000 clones, 65% to 80% occurring once. About this clone: Its specificity is unknown.

Overall study findings and caveats: Later on, an analysis tied under 20,000 TCR beta sequences to HLA alleles at 0.05 false discovery rate. Indistinguishability led to the exclusion of some V segments, TRBV6-2 and TRBV6-3 included. Reportedly, TCR beta sequences accurately predicted HLA-A and HLA-B alleles in most subjects. In an earlier analysis, about 87% or about 30%: the productive usage of most TCR beta V segments.

The sequenced material came from PBMCs. The V call is TRBV5-6, the J call TRBJ1-1; D gene ambiguous. The TCR originated in a middle-aged man in good health and CMV-seronegative. CDR3 sequence (DNA): TGTGCCAGCAGCGTAAACACTGAAGCTTTCTTT. This translates into CASSVNTEAFF. Supplemented by reference TRBV5-6 and TRBJ1-1, the full variable domain reads DAGVTQSPTHLIKTRGQQVTLRCSPKSGHDTVSWYQQALGQGPQFIFQYYEEEERQRGNFPDRFSGHQFPNYSSELNVNALLLGDSALYLCASSVNTEAFFGQGTRLTVV.